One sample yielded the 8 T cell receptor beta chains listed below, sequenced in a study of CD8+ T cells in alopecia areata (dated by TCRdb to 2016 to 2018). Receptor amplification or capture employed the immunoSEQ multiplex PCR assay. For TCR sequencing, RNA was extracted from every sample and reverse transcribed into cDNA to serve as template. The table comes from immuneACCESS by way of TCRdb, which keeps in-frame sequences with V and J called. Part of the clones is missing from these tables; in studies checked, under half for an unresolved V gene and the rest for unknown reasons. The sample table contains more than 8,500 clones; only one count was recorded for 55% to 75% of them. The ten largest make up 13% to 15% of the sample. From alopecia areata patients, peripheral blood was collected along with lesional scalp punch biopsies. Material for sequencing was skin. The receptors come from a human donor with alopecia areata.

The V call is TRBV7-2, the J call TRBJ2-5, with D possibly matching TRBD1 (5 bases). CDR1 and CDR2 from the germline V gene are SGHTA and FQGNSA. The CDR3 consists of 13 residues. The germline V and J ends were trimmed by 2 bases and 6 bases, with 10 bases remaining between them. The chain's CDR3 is CASSLRWGQTQYF. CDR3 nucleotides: TGTGCCAGCAGCTTACGGTGGGGCCAGACCCAGTACTTC.

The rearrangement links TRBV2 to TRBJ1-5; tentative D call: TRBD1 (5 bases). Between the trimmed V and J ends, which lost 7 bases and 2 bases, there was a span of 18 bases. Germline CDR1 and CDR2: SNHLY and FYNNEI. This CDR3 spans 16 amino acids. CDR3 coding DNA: TGTGCCAGCAAGAGGAGTCGGGGGGAAGGCAATCAGCCCCAGCATTTT. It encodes CASKRSRGEGNQPQHF.

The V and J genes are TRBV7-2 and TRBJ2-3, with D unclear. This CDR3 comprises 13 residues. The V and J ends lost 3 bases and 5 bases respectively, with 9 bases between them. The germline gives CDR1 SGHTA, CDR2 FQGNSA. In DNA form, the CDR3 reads TGTGCCAGCAGCTTTCCTAAGGGAGATACGCAGTATTTT. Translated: CASSFPKGDTQYF.

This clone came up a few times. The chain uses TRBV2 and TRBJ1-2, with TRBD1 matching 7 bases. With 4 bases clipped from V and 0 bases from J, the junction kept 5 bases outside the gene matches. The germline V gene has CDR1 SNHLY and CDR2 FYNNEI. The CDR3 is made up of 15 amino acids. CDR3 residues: CASSADRATNYGYTF. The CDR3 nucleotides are TGTGCCAGCAGTGCAGACAGGGCCACTAACTATGGCTACACCTTC. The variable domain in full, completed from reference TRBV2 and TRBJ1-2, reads EPEVTQTPSHQVTQMGQEVILRCVPISNHLYFYWYRQILGQKVEFLVSFYNNEISEKSEIFDDQFSVERPDGSNFTLKIRSTKLEDSAMYFCASSADRATNYGYTFGSGTRLTVV.

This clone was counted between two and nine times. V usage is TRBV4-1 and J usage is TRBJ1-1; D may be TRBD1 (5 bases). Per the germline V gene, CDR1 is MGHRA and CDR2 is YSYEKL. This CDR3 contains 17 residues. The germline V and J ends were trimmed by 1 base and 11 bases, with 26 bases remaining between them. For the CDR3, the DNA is TGCGCCAGCAGCCAAGTGAATATGGGCTTTTCGGGGACCCCGGCTTTCTTT. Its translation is CASSQVNMGFSGTPAFF.

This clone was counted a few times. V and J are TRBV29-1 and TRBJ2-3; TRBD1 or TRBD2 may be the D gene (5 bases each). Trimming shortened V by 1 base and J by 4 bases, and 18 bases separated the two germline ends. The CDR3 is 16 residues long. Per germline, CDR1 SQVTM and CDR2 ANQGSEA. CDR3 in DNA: TGCAGCGTTGAAGCTTGGGGGTCCCCGGGCCCAGATACGCAGTATTTT. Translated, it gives CSVEAWGSPGPDTQYF.

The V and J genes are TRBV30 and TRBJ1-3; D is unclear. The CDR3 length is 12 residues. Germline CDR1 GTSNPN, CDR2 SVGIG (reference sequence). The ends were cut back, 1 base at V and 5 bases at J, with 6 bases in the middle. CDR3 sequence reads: CAWSEPRNTIYF. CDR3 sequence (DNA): TGTGCCTGGAGTGAACCAAGAAACACCATATATTTT.

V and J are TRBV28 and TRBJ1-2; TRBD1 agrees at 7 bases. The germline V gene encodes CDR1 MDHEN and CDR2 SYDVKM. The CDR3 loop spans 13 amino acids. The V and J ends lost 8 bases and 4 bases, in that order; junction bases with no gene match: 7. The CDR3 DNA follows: TGTGCCAGCCACAGTGGGACAGTCTATGGCTACACCTTC. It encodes CASHSGTVYGYTF.